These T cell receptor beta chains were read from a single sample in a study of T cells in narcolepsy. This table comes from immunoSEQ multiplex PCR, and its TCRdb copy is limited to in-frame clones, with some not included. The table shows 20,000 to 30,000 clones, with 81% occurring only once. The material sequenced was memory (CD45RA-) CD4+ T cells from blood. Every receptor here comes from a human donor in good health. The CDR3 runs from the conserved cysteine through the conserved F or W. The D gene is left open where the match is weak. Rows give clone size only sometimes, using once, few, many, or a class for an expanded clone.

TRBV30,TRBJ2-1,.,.,TGTGCCTGGAGTGTGCAGCCATACAATGAGCAGTTCTTC,CAWSVQPYNEQFF
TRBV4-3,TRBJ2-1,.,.,TGCGCCAGCAGCCCGGACAGCCGTAGTTATAACAATGAGCAGTTCTTC,CASSPDSRSYNNEQFF
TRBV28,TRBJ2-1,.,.,TGTGCCAGCAGTCCCCCTGGGGGCTCCTACAATGAGCAGTTCTTC,CASSPPGGSYNEQFF
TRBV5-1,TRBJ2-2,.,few,TGCGCCAGCAGCTTGGGAGCGGCCACGAACACCGGGGAGCTGTTTTTT,CASSLGAATNTGELFF
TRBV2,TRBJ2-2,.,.,TGTGCCAGCATCAGATACATGAACACCGGGGAGCTGTTTTTT,CASIRYMNTGELFF
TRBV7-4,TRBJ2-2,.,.,TGTGCCAGCAGCTCCTTCGGCGGGGACACCGGGGAGCTGTTTTTT,CASSSFGGDTGELFF
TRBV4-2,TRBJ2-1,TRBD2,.,TGTGCCAGCAGCCAAGATCCCGGACTAGCGGTAGGGAATGAGCAGTTCTTC,CASSQDPGLAVGNEQFF
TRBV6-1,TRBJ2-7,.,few,TGTGCCAGCACCCGATTGGGGGCTTCGGGGGAGCAGTACTTC,CASTRLGASGEQYF
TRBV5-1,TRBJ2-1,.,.,TGCGCCAGCAGCCAGTACAATGAGCAGTTCTTC,CASSQYNEQFF
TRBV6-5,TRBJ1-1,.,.,TGTGCCAGCAGGCGATCACCAGGGGTGAGGGCTGAAGCTTTCTTT,CASRRSPGVRAEAFF
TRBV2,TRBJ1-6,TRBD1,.,TGTGCCAGCAGTGAAGAGGACAGGGGGAGTAGTTCACCCCTCCACTTT,CASSEEDRGSSSPLHF
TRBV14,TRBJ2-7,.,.,TGTGCCAGCAGCCAATTGGGCCACGAGCAGTACTTC,CASSQLGHEQYF
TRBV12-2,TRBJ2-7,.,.,TGTGCAAGTCGCTTAGGAAGGACAGTGATAGACTCCTACGAGCAGTACTTC,CASRLGRTVIDSYEQYF
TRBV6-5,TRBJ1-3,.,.,TGTGCCAGCACCCGAGGTGGGGATCCCGGGGACACCATATATTTT,CASTRGGDPGDTIYF
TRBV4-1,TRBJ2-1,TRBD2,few,TGCGCCAGCAGCCGGCGAACTAGCGGGAGTAACAATGAGCAGTTCTTC,CASSRRTSGSNNEQFF
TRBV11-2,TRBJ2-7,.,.,TGTGCCAGCAGCTCCGCCTACGAGCAGTACTTC,CASSSAYEQYF
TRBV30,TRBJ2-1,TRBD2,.,TGTGCCTGGAGTAAGGGGGGACTAGCGGGGATGTATGAGCAGTTCTTC,CAWSKGGLAGMYEQFF
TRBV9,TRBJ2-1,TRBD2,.,TGTGCCAGCAGCGGATCGGGACTAGCGGGGAACGAGCAGTTCTTC,CASSGSGLAGNEQFF
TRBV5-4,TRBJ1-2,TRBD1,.,TGTGCCAGCAGCCCTGGGACAGGGGATGACGGCTACACCTTC,CASSPGTGDDGYTF
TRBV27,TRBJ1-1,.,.,TGTGCCAGCAGCCCGGGGCCGAACACTGAAGCTTTCTTT,CASSPGPNTEAFF
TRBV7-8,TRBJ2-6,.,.,TGTGCCAGCAGCTTAGAGGCAGGGGTTGACGGGGCCAACGTCCTGACTTTC,CASSLEAGVDGANVLTF
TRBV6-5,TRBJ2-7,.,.,TGTGCCAGCAGGTCCGGGTTCGCAGACCCACGCGAGCAGTACTTC,CASRSGFADPREQYF
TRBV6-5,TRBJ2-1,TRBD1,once,TGTGCCAGCAGCAAAGACAGGGATTCCTACAATGAGCAGTTCTTC,CASSKDRDSYNEQFF